What follows describes a single TCR beta chain. This sample was included in a study of T-cell reconstitution after alpha-beta-depleted transplantation in children. Trimming cost V 4 bases and J 0 bases; bases outside gene matches: 6. Germline-derived CDR1 and CDR2 are SGHRS and YFSETQ. This CDR3 has 16 residues. Unique molecular identifiers featured in how the TCRbeta library was prepared. TCRdb reprocessed the PCR reads with MiXCR, giving one entry per CDR3 protein. The repertoire consists of approximately 400,000 distinct CDR3 sequences, with approximately 11% occurring once and the leading ten covering roughly 5%.

The origin of this receptor is a human donor who donated a stem cell graft to a child with acute myeloid leukemia. The genes are TRBV5-1 and TRBJ2-1, with TRBD1 identical over 8 bases. The specimen was PBMCs from the stem cell graft donor, collected from the stem cell graft. This CDR3 is CASSPGGRASYNEQFF. The CDR3 DNA reads TGCGCCAGCAGCCCAGGGGGCAGAGCCTCCTACAATGAGCAGTTCTTC.